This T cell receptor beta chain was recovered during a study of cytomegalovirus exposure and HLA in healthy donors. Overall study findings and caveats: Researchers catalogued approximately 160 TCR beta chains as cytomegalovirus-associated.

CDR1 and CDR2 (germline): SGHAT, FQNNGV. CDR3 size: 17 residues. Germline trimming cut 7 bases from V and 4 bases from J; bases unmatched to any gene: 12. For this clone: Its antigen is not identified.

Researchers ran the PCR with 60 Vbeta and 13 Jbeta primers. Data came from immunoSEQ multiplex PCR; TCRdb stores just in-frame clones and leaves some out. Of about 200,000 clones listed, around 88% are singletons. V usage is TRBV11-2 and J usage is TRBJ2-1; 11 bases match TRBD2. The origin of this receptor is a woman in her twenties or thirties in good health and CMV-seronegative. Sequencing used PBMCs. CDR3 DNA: TGTGCCAGCACCCCCTTTTCGGGACTAGCGGTATACAATGAGCAGTTCTTC. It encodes CASTPFSGLAVYNEQFF.